This T cell receptor (beta chain) originates from a study of cytomegalovirus exposure and HLA in healthy donors. General observations from the study: Per published accounts, TCR beta sequences correctly predicted the HLA-A and HLA-B alleles of most subjects. High specificity and sensitivity for cytomegalovirus status were reported for the classifier.

About this clone: What it binds is not known.

This PCR relied on a set of 60 Vbeta primers and 13 Jbeta primers. TCRdb's table, derived via immunoSEQ multiplex PCR, lists solely in-frame clones and lacks some. The data contain 200,000 or so clones, around four fifths of them singletons. Sequencing input: PBMCs. The TCR sequence derives from a male donor in good health and CMV-seronegative.

The CDR3: CASSVAGDTGELFF. CDR3 coding DNA: TGTGCCAGCAGCGTAGCAGGGGACACCGGGGAGCTGTTTTTT. The chain carries TRBV9 and TRBJ2-2; tentative D call: TRBD1 (6 bases). Per the germline V gene, CDR1 is SGDLS and CDR2 is YYNGEE. The CDR3 contains 14 residues. The V and J ends lost 0 bases and 3 bases respectively, with 6 bases between them.